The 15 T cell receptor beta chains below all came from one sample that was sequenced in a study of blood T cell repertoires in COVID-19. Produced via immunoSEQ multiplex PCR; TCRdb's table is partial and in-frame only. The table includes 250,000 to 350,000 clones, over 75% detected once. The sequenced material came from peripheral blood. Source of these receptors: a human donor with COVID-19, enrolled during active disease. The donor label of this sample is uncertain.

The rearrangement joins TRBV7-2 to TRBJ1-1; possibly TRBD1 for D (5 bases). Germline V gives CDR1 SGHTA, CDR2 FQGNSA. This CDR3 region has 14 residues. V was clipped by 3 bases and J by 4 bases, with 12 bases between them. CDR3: CASSFGGGSTEAFF. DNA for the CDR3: TGTGCCAGCAGCTTCGGGGGAGGGAGCACTGAAGCTTTCTTT. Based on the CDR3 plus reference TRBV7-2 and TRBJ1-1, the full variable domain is GAGVSQSPSNKVTEKGKDVELRCDPISGHTALYWYRQSLGQGLEFLIYFQGNSAPDKSGLPSDRFSAERTGGSVSTLTIQRTQQEDSAVYLCASSFGGGSTEAFFGQGTRLTVV.

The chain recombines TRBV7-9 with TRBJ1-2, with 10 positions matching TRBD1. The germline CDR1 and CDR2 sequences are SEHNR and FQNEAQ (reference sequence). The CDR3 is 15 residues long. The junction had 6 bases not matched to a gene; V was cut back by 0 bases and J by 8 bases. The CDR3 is CASSLATGGLEGYTF. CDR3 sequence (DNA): TGTGCCAGCAGCTTAGCGACAGGGGGCCTGGAGGGCTACACCTTC.

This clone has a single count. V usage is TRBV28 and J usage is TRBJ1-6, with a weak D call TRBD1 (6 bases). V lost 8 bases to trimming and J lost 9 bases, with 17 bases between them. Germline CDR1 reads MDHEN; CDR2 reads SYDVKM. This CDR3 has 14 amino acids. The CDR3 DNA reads TGTGCCAGCGGAACCGGGACCAGGGGTTCACCCCTCCACTTT. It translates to CASGTGTRGSPLHF. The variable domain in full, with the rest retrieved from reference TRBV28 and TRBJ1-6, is DVKVTQSSRYLVKRTGEKVFLECVQDMDHENMFWYRQDPGLGLRLIYFSYDVKMKEKGDIPEGYSVSREKKERFSLILESASTNQTSMYLCASGTGTRGSPLHFGNGTRLTVT.

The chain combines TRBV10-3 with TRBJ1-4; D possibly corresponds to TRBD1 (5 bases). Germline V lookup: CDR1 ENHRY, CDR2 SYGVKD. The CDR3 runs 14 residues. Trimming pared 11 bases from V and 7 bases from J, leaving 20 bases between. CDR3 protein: CAHRSGLGPEKLFF. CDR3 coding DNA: TGTGCCCATCGTTCAGGGTTGGGGCCTGAAAAACTGTTTTTT.

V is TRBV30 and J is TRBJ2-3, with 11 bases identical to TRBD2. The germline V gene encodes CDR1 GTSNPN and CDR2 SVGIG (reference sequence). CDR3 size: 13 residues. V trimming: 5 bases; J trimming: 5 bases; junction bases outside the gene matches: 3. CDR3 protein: CAWLAGGVDTQYF. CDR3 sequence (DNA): TGTGCCTGGTTAGCGGGGGGGGTAGATACGCAGTATTTT.

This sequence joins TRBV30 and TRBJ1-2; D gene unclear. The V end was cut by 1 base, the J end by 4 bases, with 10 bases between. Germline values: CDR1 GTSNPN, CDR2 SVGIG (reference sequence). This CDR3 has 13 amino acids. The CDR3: CAWSGGVGYGYTF. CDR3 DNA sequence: TGTGCCTGGAGTGGCGGGGTCGGCTATGGCTACACCTTC.

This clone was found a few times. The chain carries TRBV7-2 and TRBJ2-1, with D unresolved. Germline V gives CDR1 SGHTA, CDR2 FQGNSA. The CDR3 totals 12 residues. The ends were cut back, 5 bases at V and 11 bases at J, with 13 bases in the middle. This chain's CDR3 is CASSPDSFKQFF. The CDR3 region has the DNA TGTGCCAGCAGCCCCGACTCTTTCAAGCAGTTCTTC.

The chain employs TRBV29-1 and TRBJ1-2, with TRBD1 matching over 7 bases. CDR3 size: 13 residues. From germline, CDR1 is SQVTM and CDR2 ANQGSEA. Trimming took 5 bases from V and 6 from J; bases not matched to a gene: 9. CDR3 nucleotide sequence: TGCAGCGTTTCAGATACAGGGGTCGATGGCTACACCTTC. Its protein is CSVSDTGVDGYTF.

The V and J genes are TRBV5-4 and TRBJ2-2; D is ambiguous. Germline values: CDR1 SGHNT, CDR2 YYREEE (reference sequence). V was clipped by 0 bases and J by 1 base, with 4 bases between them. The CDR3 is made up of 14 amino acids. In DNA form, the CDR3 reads TGTGCCAGCAGCTTGGACTTGAACACCGGGGAGCTGTTTTTT. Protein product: CASSLDLNTGELFF.

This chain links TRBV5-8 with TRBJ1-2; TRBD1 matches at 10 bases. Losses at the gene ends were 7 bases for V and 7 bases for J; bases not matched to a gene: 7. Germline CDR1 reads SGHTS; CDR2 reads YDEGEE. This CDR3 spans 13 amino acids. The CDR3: CASRARDRGGYTF. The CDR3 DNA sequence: TGTGCCAGCCGCGCCCGGGACAGGGGTGGCTACACCTTC. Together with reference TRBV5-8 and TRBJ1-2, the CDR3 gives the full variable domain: EAGVTQSPTHLIKTRGQQATLRCSPISGHTSVYWYQQALGLGLQFLLWYDEGEERNRGNFPPRFSGRQFPNYSSELNVNALELEDSALYLCASRARDRGGYTFGSGTRLTVV.

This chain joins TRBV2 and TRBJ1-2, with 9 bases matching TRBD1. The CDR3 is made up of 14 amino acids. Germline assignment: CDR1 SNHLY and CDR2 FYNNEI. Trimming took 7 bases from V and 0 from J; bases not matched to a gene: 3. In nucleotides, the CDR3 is TGTGCCAGCAACGACAGGGGGGCTAACTATGGCTACACCTTC. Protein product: CASNDRGANYGYTF.

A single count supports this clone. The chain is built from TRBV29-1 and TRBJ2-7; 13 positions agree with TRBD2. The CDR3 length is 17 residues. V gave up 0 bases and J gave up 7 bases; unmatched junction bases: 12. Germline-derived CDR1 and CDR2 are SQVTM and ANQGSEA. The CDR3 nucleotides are TGCAGCGTTGAAGAATTCCCCGGACTAGCGGGAGCGGGGGAGCAGTACTTC. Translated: CSVEEFPGLAGAGEQYF.

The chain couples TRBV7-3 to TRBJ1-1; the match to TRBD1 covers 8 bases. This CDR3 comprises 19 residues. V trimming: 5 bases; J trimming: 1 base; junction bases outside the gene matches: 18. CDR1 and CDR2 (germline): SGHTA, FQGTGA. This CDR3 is CASSPRQGTNSTKNTEAFF. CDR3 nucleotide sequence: TGTGCCAGCAGCCCTAGACAGGGGACGAACAGCACGAAGAACACTGAAGCTTTCTTT.

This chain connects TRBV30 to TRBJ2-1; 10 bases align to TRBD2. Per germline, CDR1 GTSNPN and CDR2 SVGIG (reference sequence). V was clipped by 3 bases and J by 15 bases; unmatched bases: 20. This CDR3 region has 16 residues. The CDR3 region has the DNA TGTGCCTGGAGCCCAGCGGGAGGGCCAAGGATCCACGGGTGGTTCTTC. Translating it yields CAWSPAGGPRIHGWFF.

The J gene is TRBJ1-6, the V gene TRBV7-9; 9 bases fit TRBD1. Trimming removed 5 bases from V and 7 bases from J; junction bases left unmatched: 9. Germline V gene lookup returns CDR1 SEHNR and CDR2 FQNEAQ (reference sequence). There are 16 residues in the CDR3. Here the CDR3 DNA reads TGTGCCAGCAGCGCCAGAACGACAGGGGGGAATTCACCCCTCCACTTT. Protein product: CASSARTTGGNSPLHF.